A selection of T cell receptor beta chains follows, all from one sample in a study of blood T cell repertoires in COVID-19. TCRdb's copy holds only in-frame clones and misses some; the assay was immunoSEQ multiplex PCR. The sample shows more than 65,000 clones, roughly 80% of them seen only once. The sequenced sample was peripheral blood. The source of these receptors is a woman aged 80 or over with acute or convalescent COVID-19. CDR3s include the opening cysteine and the closing phenylalanine or tryptophan. A D gene is named only where the DNA matches it firmly. Size values are once, few and many counts, or a class for expanded clones, and some rows have none.

D,size,J,V,length,DNA,CDR3
.,few,TRBJ1-5,TRBV2,14,TGTGCCAGCGGTGGTCAAGGGGGAAGCCAGCCCCAGCATTTT,CASGGQGGSQPQHF
.,.,TRBJ1-1,TRBV25-1,12,TGTGCCAGCAGTGGGGCCGTCACTGAAGCTTTCTTT,CASSGAVTEAFF
TRBD2,.,TRBJ2-3,TRBV19,15,TGTGCCAGTAGGGAGCGGGGGCCTAGCACAGATACGCAGTATTTT,CASRERGPSTDTQYF
.,.,TRBJ1-4,TRBV9,13,TGTGCCAGCAGTGGTGGGGGGGTGGAAAAACTGTTTTTT,CASSGGGVEKLFF
TRBD2,.,TRBJ2-2,TRBV7-7,15,TGTGCTAGCAGCCTTAGCGGGGGGGCCACCGGGGAGCTGTTTTTT,CASSLSGGATGELFF
TRBD1,.,TRBJ1-4,TRBV6-5,15,TGTGCCAGCAGCTCCGGGGACAGCCTTGTTGGGGAACTGTTTTTT,CASSSGDSLVGELFF
.,.,TRBJ2-2,TRBV3-1/TRBV3-2,16,TGTGCCAGCAGCCGCTTTTGGGCAAGGGGCACCGGGGAGCTGTTTTTT,CASSRFWARGTGELFF
.,few,TRBJ1-3,TRBV25-1,16,TGTGCCAGCAGTGACTCTTTCCATAAACTTGGAAACACCATATATTTT,CASSDSFHKLGNTIYF
.,.,TRBJ1-2,TRBV5-1,16,TGCGCCAGCAGCTCGGCCCCACAGGATTCTCCTCATGGCTACACCTTC,CASSSAPQDSPHGYTF
.,.,TRBJ2-3,TRBV2,16,TGTGCCAGCAGTCTGGAGGGTCGGTCTCCCGCAGATACGCAGTATTTT,CASSLEGRSPADTQYF
TRBD1,.,TRBJ1-2,TRBV11-1,15,TGTGCCAGCAGCTCGCGCACAGGGGGCTGGTCTGGCTACACCTTC,CASSSRTGGWSGYTF
TRBD1,once,TRBJ2-2,TRBV5-1,15,TGCGCCAGCAGCCACGGACAGGGGGCCTCCGGGGAGCTGTTTTTT,CASSHGQGASGELFF
TRBD1,.,TRBJ1-2,TRBV5-1,15,TGCGCCAGCAGCTGGGGACAGGGACCTAACTATGGCTACACCTTC,CASSWGQGPNYGYTF
.,.,TRBJ1-2,TRBV6-1,14,TGTGCCAGCAGTGAAGCGAGGCAGTATAAGGGCTACACCTTC,CASSEARQYKGYTF
.,.,TRBJ1-3,TRBV5-6,14,TGTGCCAGCACCCTGAGGGCAGTTGGAAACACCATATATTTT,CASTLRAVGNTIYF
TRBD1,.,TRBJ1-5,TRBV3-1/TRBV3-2,14,TGTGCCAGCAGCCGGACAGGGTGGAATCAGCCCCAGCATTTT,CASSRTGWNQPQHF
.,.,TRBJ1-2,TRBV5-1,11,TGCGCCAGCAGCCCCGACTATGGCTACACCTTC,CASSPDYGYTF
TRBD2,.,TRBJ2-7,TRBV6-2/TRBV6-3,15,TGTGCCAGCAGTTCTAGCGGGGGCCTACAATACGAGCAGTACTTC,CASSSSGGLQYEQYF
.,few,TRBJ1-1,TRBV6-5,13,TGTGCCAGCAGCGACTACAGGGAGACTGAAGCTTTCTTT,CASSDYRETEAFF
TRBD1,.,TRBJ2-2,TRBV18,15,TGTGCCAGCTCATCACAGGGGGTCAACACCGGGGAGCTGTTTTTT,CASSSQGVNTGELFF
.,.,TRBJ1-2,TRBV6-5,14,TGTGCCAGCAGCCCCAGCCGGACAGCCTCTGGCTACACCTTC,CASSPSRTASGYTF
.,once,TRBJ1-4,TRBV15,12,TGTGCCACCAGCAGGGCGGCGGAAAAACTGTTTTTT,CATSRAAEKLFF
.,.,TRBJ1-5,TRBV19,14,TGTGCCAGTAGTCGACAGTCCTCTAATCAGCCCCAGCATTTT,CASSRQSSNQPQHF
.,.,TRBJ1-5,TRBV27,15,TGTGCCAGCAGTTTAGTTGGCCATGGCAATCAGCCCCAGCATTTT,CASSLVGHGNQPQHF
TRBD1,.,TRBJ1-2,TRBV6-5,15,TGTGCCAGCAGACCCGGACAGGGGGCTAACTATGGCTACACCTTC,CASRPGQGANYGYTF
.,.,TRBJ1-3,TRBV21-1,14,TGTGCCAGCAGCACAGGAATCTCTGGAAACACCATATATTTT,CASSTGISGNTIYF
.,.,TRBJ2-7,TRBV9,14,TGTGCCAGCAGCCTGAGGTTTGAGGCCCACGAGCAGTACTTC,CASSLRFEAHEQYF
.,.,TRBJ2-2,TRBV7-2,15,TGTGCCAGCAGCTTAGGCGGAGAGAACACCGGGGAGCTGTTTTTT,CASSLGGENTGELFF
TRBD1,.,TRBJ1-3,TRBV5-6,16,TGTGCCAGCAGCTTCGTGGGACAGGGGGCTGGAAACACCATATATTTT,CASSFVGQGAGNTIYF
TRBD1,.,TRBJ2-2,TRBV24-1,14,TGTGCCACCAGTACAGGGGGCAGCTCCGGGGAGCTGTTTTTT,CATSTGGSSGELFF
TRBD1,.,TRBJ1-1,TRBV29-1,14,TGCAGCGTTGATTCTCAGGGGGCAAGGGCTGAAGCTTTCTTT,CSVDSQGARAEAFF
TRBD1,.,TRBJ1-2,TRBV11-2,17,TGTGCCAGCAGCTTATTGGCAGGGGGAGATCTGAGGATAGGCTACACCTTC,CASSLLAGGDLRIGYTF
.,once,TRBJ2-7,TRBV4-1,13,TGCGCCAGCAGCCAAGATTTGAGGGTCGAGCAGTACTTC,CASSQDLRVEQYF
TRBD1,once,TRBJ1-4,TRBV27,15,TGTGCCAGCAGTTTACAGGGGGCAGGAAATGAAAAACTGTTTTTT,CASSLQGAGNEKLFF
.,.,TRBJ2-1,TRBV5-1,14,TGCGCCAGCAGCTTAAGGCCGGACAACAATGAGCAGTTCTTC,CASSLRPDNNEQFF
.,.,TRBJ1-4,TRBV6-5,14,TGTGCCAGCACCTCCAGGGGAACTAATGAAAAACTGTTTTTT,CASTSRGTNEKLFF
.,.,TRBJ1-1,TRBV30,13,TGTGCCTGGAGTCTCGGGGGGAACACTGAAGCTTTCTTT,CAWSLGGNTEAFF